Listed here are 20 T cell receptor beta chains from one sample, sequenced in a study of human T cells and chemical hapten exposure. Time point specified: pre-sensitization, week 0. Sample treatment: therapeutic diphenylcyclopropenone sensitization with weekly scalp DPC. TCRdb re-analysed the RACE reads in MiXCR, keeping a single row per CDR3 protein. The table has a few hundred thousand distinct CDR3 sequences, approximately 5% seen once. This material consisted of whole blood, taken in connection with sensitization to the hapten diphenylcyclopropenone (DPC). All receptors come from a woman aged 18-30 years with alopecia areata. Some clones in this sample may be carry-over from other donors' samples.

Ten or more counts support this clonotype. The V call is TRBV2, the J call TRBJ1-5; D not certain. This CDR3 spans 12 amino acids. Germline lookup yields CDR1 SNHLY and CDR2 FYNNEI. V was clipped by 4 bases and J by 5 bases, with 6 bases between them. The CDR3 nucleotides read TGTGCCAGCAGTGCTTCCGATCAGCCCCAGCATTTT. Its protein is CASSASDQPQHF. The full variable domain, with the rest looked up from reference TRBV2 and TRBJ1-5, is EPEVTQTPSHQVTQMGQEVILRCVPISNHLYFYWYRQILGQKVEFLVSFYNNEISEKSEIFDDQFSVERPDGSNFTLKIRSTKLEDSAMYFCASSASDQPQHFGDGTRLSIL.

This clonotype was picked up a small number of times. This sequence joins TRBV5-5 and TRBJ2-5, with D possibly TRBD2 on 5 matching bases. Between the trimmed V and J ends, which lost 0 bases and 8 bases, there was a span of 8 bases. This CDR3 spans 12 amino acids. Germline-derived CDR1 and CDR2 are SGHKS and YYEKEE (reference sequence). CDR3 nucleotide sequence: TGTGCCAGCAGCTTGGATCTAGCAACCCAGTACTTC. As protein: CASSLDLATQYF.

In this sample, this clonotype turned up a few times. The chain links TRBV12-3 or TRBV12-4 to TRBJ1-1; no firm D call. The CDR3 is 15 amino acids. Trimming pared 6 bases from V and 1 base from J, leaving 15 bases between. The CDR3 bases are TGTGCCAGCAGCCTCGCGGGGAGGCGGAACACTGAAGCTTTCTTT. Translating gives CASSLAGRRNTEAFF.

This chain's CDR3 is CASNPGYNSPLHF. For the CDR3, the DNA is TGTGCCAGCAACCCGGGATATAATTCACCCCTCCACTTT. The J gene is TRBJ1-6, the V gene TRBV2; D is uncertain. The V end was cut by 7 bases, the J end by 4 bases, with 8 bases between. Germline lookup yields CDR1 SNHLY and CDR2 FYNNEI. The CDR3 is 13 amino acids. The entire variable domain, with the rest obtained from reference TRBV2 and TRBJ1-6, is as follows: EPEVTQTPSHQVTQMGQEVILRCVPISNHLYFYWYRQILGQKVEFLVSFYNNEISEKSEIFDDQFSVERPDGSNFTLKIRSTKLEDSAMYFCASNPGYNSPLHFGNGTRLTVT.

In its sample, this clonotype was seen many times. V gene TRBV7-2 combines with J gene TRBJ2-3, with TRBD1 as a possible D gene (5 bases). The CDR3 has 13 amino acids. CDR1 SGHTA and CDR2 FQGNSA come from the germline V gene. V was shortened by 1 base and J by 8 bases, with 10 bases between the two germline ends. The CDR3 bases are TGTGCCAGCAGCTTAGGACAGTTCGGTACGCAGTATTTT. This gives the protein CASSLGQFGTQYF.

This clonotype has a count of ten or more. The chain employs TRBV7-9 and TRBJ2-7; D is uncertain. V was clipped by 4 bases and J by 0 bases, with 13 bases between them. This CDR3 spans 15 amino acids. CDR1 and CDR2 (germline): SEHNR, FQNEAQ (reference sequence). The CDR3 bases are TGTGCCAGCAGCTCCCGACCGGGCGGCTCCTACGAGCAGTACTTC. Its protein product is CASSSRPGGSYEQYF.

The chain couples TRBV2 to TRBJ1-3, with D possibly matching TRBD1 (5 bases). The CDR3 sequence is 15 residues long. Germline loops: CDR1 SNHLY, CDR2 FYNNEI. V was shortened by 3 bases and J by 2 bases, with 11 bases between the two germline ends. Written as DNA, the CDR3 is TGTGCCAGCAGTGACGATAGCAGGGCTGGAAACACCATATATTTT. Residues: CASSDDSRAGNTIYF.

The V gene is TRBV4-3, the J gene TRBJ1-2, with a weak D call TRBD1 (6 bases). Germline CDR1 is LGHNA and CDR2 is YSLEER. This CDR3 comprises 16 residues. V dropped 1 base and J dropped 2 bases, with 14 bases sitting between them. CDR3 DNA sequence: TGCGCCAGCAGCCAAGTTTTGGACAGATCGAACTATGGCTACACCTTC. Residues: CASSQVLDRSNYGYTF.

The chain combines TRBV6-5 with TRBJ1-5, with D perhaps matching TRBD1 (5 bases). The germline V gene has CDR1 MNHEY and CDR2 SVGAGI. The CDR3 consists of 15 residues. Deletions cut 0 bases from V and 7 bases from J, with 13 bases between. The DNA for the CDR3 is TGTGCCAGCAGTTACTCGGGAGGGGATCAGCAGCCCCAGCATTTT. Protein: CASSYSGGDQQPQHF.

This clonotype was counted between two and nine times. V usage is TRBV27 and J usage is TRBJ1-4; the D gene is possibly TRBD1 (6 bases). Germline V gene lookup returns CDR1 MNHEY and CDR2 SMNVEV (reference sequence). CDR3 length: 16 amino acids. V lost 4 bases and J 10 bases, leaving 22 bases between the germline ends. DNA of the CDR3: TGTGCCAGCAGTTCCCCCCCCCATGGGGGCGGGGGAAAACTGTTTTTT. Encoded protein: CASSSPPHGGGGKLFF.

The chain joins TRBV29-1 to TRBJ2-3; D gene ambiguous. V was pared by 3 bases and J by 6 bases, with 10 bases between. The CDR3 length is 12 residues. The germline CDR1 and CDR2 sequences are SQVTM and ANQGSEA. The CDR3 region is CSVEVDGDTQYF. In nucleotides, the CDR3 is TGCAGCGTTGAGGTCGACGGGGATACGCAGTATTTT.

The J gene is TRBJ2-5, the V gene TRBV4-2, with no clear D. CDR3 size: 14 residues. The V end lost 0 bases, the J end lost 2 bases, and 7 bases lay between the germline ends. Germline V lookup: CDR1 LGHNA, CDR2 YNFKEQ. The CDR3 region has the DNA TGTGCCAGCAGCCAAGAATGGCAGCAAGAGACCCAGTACTTC. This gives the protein CASSQEWQQETQYF.

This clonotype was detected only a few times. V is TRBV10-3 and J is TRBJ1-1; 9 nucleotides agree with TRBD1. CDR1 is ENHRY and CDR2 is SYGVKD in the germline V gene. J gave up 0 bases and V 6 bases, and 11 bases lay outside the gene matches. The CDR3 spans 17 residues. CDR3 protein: CAIRKQGAFGMNTEAFF. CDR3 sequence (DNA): TGTGCCATCAGGAAACAGGGGGCCTTTGGGATGAACACTGAAGCTTTCTTT.

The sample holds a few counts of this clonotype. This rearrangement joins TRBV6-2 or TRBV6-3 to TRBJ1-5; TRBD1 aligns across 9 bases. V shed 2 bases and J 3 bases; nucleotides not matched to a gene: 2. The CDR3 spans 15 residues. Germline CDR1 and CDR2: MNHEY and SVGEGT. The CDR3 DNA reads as TGTGCCAGCAGTTACCGGGACAGGGTCAATCAGCCCCAGCATTTT. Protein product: CASSYRDRVNQPQHF.

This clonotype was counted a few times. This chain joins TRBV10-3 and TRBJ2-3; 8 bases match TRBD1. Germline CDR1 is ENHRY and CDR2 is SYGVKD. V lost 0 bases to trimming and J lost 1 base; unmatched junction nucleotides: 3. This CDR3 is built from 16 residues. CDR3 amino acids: CAISESNRGGTDTQYF. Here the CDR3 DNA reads TGTGCCATCAGTGAGTCGAACAGGGGGGGCACAGATACGCAGTATTTT.

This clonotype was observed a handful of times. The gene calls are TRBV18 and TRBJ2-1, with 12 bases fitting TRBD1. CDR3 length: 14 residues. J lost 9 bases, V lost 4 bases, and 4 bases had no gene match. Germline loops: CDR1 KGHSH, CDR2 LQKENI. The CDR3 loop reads CASSRGTGGSEQFF. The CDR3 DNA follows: TGTGCCAGCTCACGCGGGACAGGGGGCAGTGAGCAGTTCTTC.

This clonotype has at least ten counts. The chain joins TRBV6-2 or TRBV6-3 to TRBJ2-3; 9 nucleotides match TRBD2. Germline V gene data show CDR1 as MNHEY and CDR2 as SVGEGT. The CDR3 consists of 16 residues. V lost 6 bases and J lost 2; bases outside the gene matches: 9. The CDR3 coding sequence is TGTGCCAGCAGGACCCTCCAGCGGGGGGACACAGATACGCAGTATTTT. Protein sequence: CASRTLQRGDTDTQYF.

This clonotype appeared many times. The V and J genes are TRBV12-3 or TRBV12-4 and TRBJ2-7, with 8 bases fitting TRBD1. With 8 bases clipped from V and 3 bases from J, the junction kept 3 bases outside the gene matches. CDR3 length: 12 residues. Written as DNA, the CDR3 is TGTGCCAGCGGTACAGGGGGCTACGAGCAGTACTTC. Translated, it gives CASGTGGYEQYF.

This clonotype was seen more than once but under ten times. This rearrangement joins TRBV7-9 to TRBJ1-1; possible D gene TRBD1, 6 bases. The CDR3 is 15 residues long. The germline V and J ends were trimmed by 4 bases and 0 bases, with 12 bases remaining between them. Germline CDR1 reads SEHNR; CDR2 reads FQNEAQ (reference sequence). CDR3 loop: CASSSGTNMNTEAFF. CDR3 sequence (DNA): TGTGCCAGCAGCTCCGGGACAAACATGAACACTGAAGCTTTCTTT.

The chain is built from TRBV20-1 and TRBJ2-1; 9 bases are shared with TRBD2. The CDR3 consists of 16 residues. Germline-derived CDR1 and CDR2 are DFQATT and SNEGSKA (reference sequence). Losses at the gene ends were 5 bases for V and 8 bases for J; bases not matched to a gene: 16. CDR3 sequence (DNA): TGCAGTGCTTTGGAGAGAGGGCTAGCGGGGCTGGATGAGCAGTTCTTC. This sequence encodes CSALERGLAGLDEQFF.